These 23 T cell receptor beta chains were all obtained from the same sample, sequenced in a study of blood T cells in healthy people across ages (dated by TCRdb to between 2014 and 2016). Receptors were amplified or captured by 5' RACE. Sequencing was performed on an Illumina HiSeq 2500. The second PCR ran for roughly 7 to 11 cycles and used a J-beta primer mix along with a sample-barcoded 5' primer. TCRdb's own reprocessing of the public reads used fastp at Q25 and MiXCR and kept productive beta chains. CDR3 protein sequences are deduplicated, and each keeps its most common genes and DNA. In this sample the table shows about 1.1 million distinct CDR3 sequences, under 40% of which occur a single time. The top ten clones comprise roughly 14% of the sample. The source material was blood. These receptors came from a man between 18 and 29 years old in good health.

This clonotype was observed a handful of times. The V gene is TRBV7-6, the J gene TRBJ2-1; D not certain. From germline, CDR1 is SGHVS and CDR2 FNYEAQ. V was pared by 5 bases and J by 7 bases, with 24 bases between. The CDR3 totals 17 residues. CDR3 DNA sequence: TGTGCCAGCAGCCCCCGGTCAGTTAAGGGTGGGGATAATGAGCAGTTCTTC. Translation gives CASSPRSVKGGDNEQFF.

This clonotype occurred a few times. The V gene is TRBV3-1, the J gene TRBJ1-2; D remains unclear. Germline V lookup: CDR1 LGHDT, CDR2 YNNKEL (reference sequence). The CDR3 spans 13 residues. Trimming took off 0 bases at V and 7 bases at J, with 9 bases between the two ends. The DNA for the CDR3 is TGTGCCAGCAGCCAAGAGGAGCTAGCTGGCTACACCTTC. Translating it yields CASSQEELAGYTF.

This clonotype was detected only a few times. The rearrangement uses TRBV20-1 and TRBJ2-1, with TRBD1 matching 12 bases. The germline V gene encodes CDR1 DFQATT and CDR2 SNEGSKA (reference sequence). The CDR3 length is 14 residues. Trimming removed 6 bases from V and 8 bases from J; junction bases left unmatched: 8. The chain's CDR3 is CSALGQGAPYEQFF. The CDR3 bases are TGCAGTGCCCTGGGACAGGGGGCCCCATATGAGCAGTTCTTC.

V is TRBV12-3 or TRBV12-4 and J is TRBJ2-3, with 10 bases that match TRBD2. The ends lost 6 bases at V and 7 bases at J; junction bases unmatched: 13. The length of the CDR3 is 16 residues. CDR3 region: CASSPQGTSARNTQYF. In DNA, the CDR3 is TGTGCCAGCAGCCCCCAAGGGACTAGCGCTCGTAATACGCAGTATTTT.

The rearrangement links TRBV20-1 to TRBJ1-1; D may be TRBD1 (5 bases). Germline CDR1 DFQATT, CDR2 SNEGSKA (reference sequence). This CDR3 comprises 14 residues. V was cut by 0 bases and J by 4 bases, with 12 bases left in between. The CDR3 here is CSARDEGWGTEAFF. CDR3 nucleotides: TGCAGTGCTAGAGACGAGGGGTGGGGCACTGAAGCTTTCTTT.

This clonotype has more than one count but fewer than ten. The chain combines TRBV9 with TRBJ1-1; maybe TRBD1 (5 bases). The V gene lost 5 bases and the J gene lost 1 base, with 15 bases spanning the gap. The V gene's germline CDR1 is SGDLS and CDR2 YYNGEE. CDR3 length equals 15 residues. The CDR3 DNA sequence: TGTGCCAGCAGTGCAGGGATCCTGGCGAACACTGAAGCTTTCTTT. Translating it yields CASSAGILANTEAFF.

This clonotype came up once. The chain recombines TRBV12-3 or TRBV12-4 with TRBJ1-1, with D tentatively TRBD1 (6 bases). This CDR3 is 13 amino acids long. Trimming removed 6 bases from V and 6 bases from J, with 14 bases in between. The CDR3, as DNA: TGTGCCAGCAGCCACCAGGGGTCCGCTGAAGCTTTCTTT. Its translation: CASSHQGSAEAFF.

The chain links TRBV29-1 to TRBJ1-2, with 9 bases matching TRBD1. V shed 4 bases and J 4 bases; nucleotides not matched to a gene: 10. Germline CDR1 reads SQVTM; CDR2 reads ANQGSEA. The CDR3 has 15 amino acids. Written as DNA, the CDR3 is TGCAGCGTTGGCCCGGACAGGGGAGTAGGCTATGGCTACACCTTC. Translated: CSVGPDRGVGYGYTF.

This clonotype was observed a handful of times. This chain joins TRBV7-6 and TRBJ2-3, with D unresolved. The CDR3 runs 16 residues. The germline V and J ends were trimmed by 1 base and 2 bases, with 13 bases remaining between them. Germline CDR1 SGHVS, CDR2 FNYEAQ. CDR3: CASSLVVPGSTDTQYF. CDR3 coding DNA: TGTGCCAGCAGCTTAGTTGTGCCCGGATCCACAGATACGCAGTATTTT.

A few counts support this clonotype. The chain has TRBV4-3 and TRBJ1-6; a weak D match, TRBD1 (5 bases). V lost 8 bases, J lost 9 bases, and 14 bases lay in between. CDR1 LGHNA and CDR2 YSLEER come from the germline V gene. CDR3 length: 13 residues. This chain's CDR3 is CASQDRGGSPLHF. The CDR3 nucleotides read TGCGCCAGCCAAGATCGCGGGGGTTCACCCCTCCACTTT.

This clonotype was recorded a few times. The CDR3 here is CASSLSPGLAGNEQFF. Here the CDR3 DNA reads TGCGCCAGCAGCCTATCCCCGGGACTAGCGGGGAATGAGCAGTTCTTC. The V call is TRBV5-1, the J call TRBJ2-1; 13 bases map to TRBD2. The CDR3 is 16 residues long. V dropped 4 bases and J dropped 7; count of bases not matched to a gene: 8. Germline CDR1 reads SGHRS; CDR2 reads YFSETQ. Full variable domain (remainder filled in from reference TRBV5-1 and TRBJ2-1): KAGVTQTPRYLIKTRGQQVTLSCSPISGHRSVSWYQQTPGQGLQFLFEYFSETQRNKGNFPGRFSGRQFSNSRSEMNVSTLELGDSALYLCASSLSPGLAGNEQFFGPGTRLTVL.

The rearrangement uses TRBV6-2 or TRBV6-3 and TRBJ1-5; D is possibly TRBD1 (6 bases). The CDR3 is 18 amino acids. Germline V CDR1 and CDR2: MNHEY, SVGEGT. V lost 1 base to trimming and J lost 0 bases, with 16 bases between them. The CDR3 nucleotides are TGTGCCAGCAGTTACTTCGACAGGAGACGTTATAGCAATCAGCCCCAGCATTTT. This encodes CASSYFDRRRYSNQPQHF.

This clonotype has more than one count but fewer than ten. This chain links TRBV7-6 with TRBJ2-1; D is uncertain. This CDR3 contains 16 residues. Trimming removed 1 base from V and 1 base from J, with 11 bases in between. Germline loops: CDR1 SGHVS, CDR2 FNYEAQ. The CDR3 bases are TGTGCCAGCAGCTTAGAAGGGAATCCGTCCTACAATGAGCAGTTCTTC. This encodes CASSLEGNPSYNEQFF.

This clonotype has just a few counts. This chain joins TRBV18 and TRBJ2-5; D is perhaps TRBD1 or TRBD2 (5 bases each). Germline CDR1 is KGHSH and CDR2 is LQKENI. The CDR3 is made up of 15 amino acids. V was pared by 1 base and J by 1 base, with 10 bases between. The CDR3 nucleotides read TGTGCCAGCTCACCACGGGACGGCCGCCAAGAGACCCAGTACTTC. As protein: CASSPRDGRQETQYF. The variable domain in full, with the rest retrieved from reference TRBV18 and TRBJ2-5, is NAGVMQNPRHLVRRRGQEARLRCSPMKGHSHVYWYRQLPEEGLKFMVYLQKENIIDESGMPKERFSAEFPKEGPSILRIQQVVRGDSAAYFCASSPRDGRQETQYFGPGTRLLVL.

The chain employs TRBV7-8 and TRBJ2-3; TRBD1 agrees at 8 bases. The ends lost 5 bases at V and 5 bases at J; junction bases unmatched: 12. Germline V gene sequence: CDR1 SGHVS, CDR2 FQNEAQ. This CDR3 contains 16 residues. The CDR3 sequence: CASSTRQGLIQDTQYF. Written as DNA, the CDR3 is TGTGCCAGCAGCACCCGACAGGGGTTGATTCAAGATACGCAGTATTTT.

The gene calls are TRBV5-6 and TRBJ1-1; 8 bases match TRBD1. The CDR3 extends over 16 amino acids. V was pared by 4 bases and J by 1 base, with 9 bases of the junction left unmatched. Germline assignment: CDR1 SGHDT and CDR2 YYEEEE. DNA of the CDR3: TGTGCCAGCAGCCCCGGGACAGGCAGGGGGAACACTGAAGCTTTCTTT. It translates to CASSPGTGRGNTEAFF.

This clonotype was picked up a small number of times. This chain uses TRBV27 with TRBJ1-2; unclear D gene. This CDR3 is built from 14 residues. CDR1 is MNHEY, CDR2 SMNVEV, per germline (reference sequence). Trimming removed 10 bases at V and 2 bases at J, with 17 bases between. CDR3 DNA sequence: TGTGCCACCATGCCCCCGGGGAGAAACTATGGCTACACCTTC. Translated: CATMPPGRNYGYTF.

This rearrangement joins TRBV20-1 to TRBJ1-3; D gene unclear. V lost 6 bases to trimming and J lost 0 bases, with 12 bases between them. Germline V gene lookup returns CDR1 DFQATT and CDR2 SNEGSKA (reference sequence). This CDR3 spans 14 amino acids. The CDR3 loop reads CSAVPSFSGNTIYF. In DNA, the CDR3 is TGCAGTGCCGTTCCTAGCTTCTCTGGAAACACCATATATTTT.

The chain employs TRBV7-2 and TRBJ2-1; no clear D gene. The CDR3 runs 13 residues. V was trimmed by 5 bases and J by 7 bases, leaving 12 bases between them. Germline loops: CDR1 SGHTA, CDR2 FQGNSA. The CDR3 coding sequence is TGTGCCAGCAGCGCCTCTATGGTAAATGAGCAGTTCTTC. It yields the protein CASSASMVNEQFF.

The DNA of the CDR3 is TGCGCCAGCAGCCTTTTTCCGGCCCACTATGGCTACACCTTC. Translating it yields CASSLFPAHYGYTF. V usage is TRBV5-1 and J usage is TRBJ1-2; D ambiguous. From germline, CDR1 is SGHRS and CDR2 YFSETQ. With 4 bases removed from V and 3 bases from J, the gap between germline ends came to 13 bases. There are 14 residues in the CDR3.

This sequence joins TRBV18 and TRBJ2-7; 9 bases line up with TRBD1. Near its end, the DNA agrees better with TRBJ2-4, so the J call may be wrong. Germline V lookup: CDR1 KGHSH, CDR2 LQKENI. The CDR3 loop spans 18 amino acids. CDR3 DNA sequence: TGTGCCAGCTCACCGTCGGGACAGGGAATAGCGGCCAAAAACATTCAGTACTTC. This sequence encodes CASSPSGQGIAAKNIQYF.

This sequence joins TRBV27 and TRBJ2-1; 16 bases agree with TRBD2. Trimming took 3 bases from V and 9 from J; bases not matched to a gene: 8. There are 17 residues in the CDR3. Per germline, CDR1 MNHEY and CDR2 SMNVEV (reference sequence). CDR3 coding DNA: TGTGCCAGCAGTTTGATCGGGACTAGCGGGGGGGCGGGTGAGCAGTTCTTC. This encodes CASSLIGTSGGAGEQFF.

The chain uses TRBV7-9 and TRBJ2-1; D is possibly TRBD1 (5 bases). TRBJ2-7 explains the end of the DNA better; the J call may be wrong. This CDR3 has 15 amino acids. Germline values: CDR1 SEHNR, CDR2 FQNEAQ (reference sequence). In nucleotides, the CDR3 is TGTGCCAGCAGCCCCCGACAGATATCCTACAATGAGCAGTACTTC. This sequence encodes CASSPRQISYNEQYF.